Listed below are T cell receptor beta chains from one sample, sequenced in a study of blood T cell repertoires in COVID-19. Sequencing used immunoSEQ multiplex PCR; TCRdb keeps in-frame clones, though not all of them. The repertoire consists of about 150,000 clones, with approximately 80% occurring once and the leading ten covering more than 4%. Sequencing input: peripheral blood. Receptors were obtained from a woman aged 45-65 years with acute or convalescent COVID-19. CDR3s include the opening cysteine and the closing phenylalanine or tryptophan. D genes are given only for firm matches. Only some rows state a clone size, as once, few, many or a class for expanded clones.

J gene	D gene	V gene	clone size	CDR3 protein	CDR3 DNA
TRBJ1-2	.	TRBV7-3	.	CASSPNSQTNYGYTF	TGTGCCAGCAGCCCCAACAGCCAAACGAACTATGGCTACACCTTC
TRBJ1-3	.	TRBV4-2	.	CASSQDTGVGNTIYF	TGTGCCAGCAGCCAAGATACGGGGGTCGGAAACACCATATATTTT
TRBJ2-2	.	TRBV27	.	CASTLGVQNTGELFF	TGTGCCAGCACCCTCGGGGTGCAGAACACCGGGGAGCTGTTTTTT
TRBJ2-7	.	TRBV11-2	.	CASSLPPPGYYEQYF	TGTGCCAGCAGCTTACCTCCCCCAGGGTATTACGAGCAGTACTTC
TRBJ1-5	TRBD1	TRBV12-5	.	CASGDRVDQPQHF	TGTGCTAGTGGGGACAGGGTCGATCAGCCCCAGCATTTT
TRBJ2-3	TRBD2	TRBV4-2	.	CASSPERGGTDTQYF	TGTGCCAGCAGCCCAGAGCGGGGGGGCACAGATACGCAGTATTTT
TRBJ2-3	TRBD2	TRBV5-1	.	CASSSSGESTDTQYF	TGCGCCAGCAGCTCCAGCGGGGAGAGCACAGATACGCAGTATTTT
TRBJ2-7	TRBD2	TRBV28	few	CASSSSGEAYEQYF	TGTGCCAGCAGTTCTAGCGGGGAAGCCTACGAGCAGTACTTC
TRBJ2-3	TRBD1	TRBV7-2	.	CASSLLSGTGTDTQYF	TGTGCCAGCAGCTTATTATCCGGGACAGGGACAGATACGCAGTATTTT
TRBJ2-1	.	TRBV6-5	.	CASSQRLVNEQFF	TGTGCCAGCAGCCAACGACTAGTCAATGAGCAGTTCTTC
TRBJ2-1	TRBD2	TRBV19	.	CASSTTSGGANSYNEQFF	TGTGCCAGTAGTACAACTAGCGGGGGGGCAAACTCCTACAATGAGCAGTTCTTC
TRBJ1-1	.	TRBV28	few	CASSLGRELWNTEAFF	TGTGCCAGCAGTTTAGGCAGGGAATTATGGAACACTGAAGCTTTCTTT
TRBJ1-1	TRBD1	TRBV30	.	CAWSVGQGVLTEAFF	TGTGCCTGGAGTGTAGGGCAGGGGGTTCTCACTGAAGCTTTCTTT
TRBJ1-5	TRBD1	TRBV30	once	CAWSGRTGGPNQPQHF	TGTGCCTGGAGTGGGCGGACAGGGGGCCCCAATCAGCCCCAGCATTTT
TRBJ1-5	TRBD1	TRBV6-6	.	CASRAGQATRPQHF	TGTGCCAGCAGGGCGGGACAGGCAACTAGACCCCAGCATTTT
TRBJ1-1	.	TRBV29-1	.	CSVEQGNTEAFF	TGCAGCGTTGAACAGGGAAACACTGAAGCTTTCTTT
TRBJ2-7	TRBD2	TRBV28	.	CASSGTSELYEQYF	TGTGCCAGCAGCGGGACTAGCGAGCTCTACGAGCAGTACTTC
TRBJ1-2	.	TRBV27	.	CASSSGQYGYTF	TGTGCCAGCAGTTCAGGACAGTATGGCTACACCTTC
TRBJ2-5	TRBD2	TRBV15	.	CATSRGPSGELLSGETQYF	TGTGCCACCAGCAGAGGGCCTAGCGGGGAGTTATTGAGCGGGGAGACCCAGTACTTC
TRBJ1-2	TRBD1	TRBV5-1	few	CASSEGQTNYGYTF	TGCGCCAGCAGCGAGGGACAGACTAACTATGGCTACACCTTC
TRBJ1-6	.	TRBV5-4	.	CASSFSDSPLHF	TGTGCCAGCAGCTTTTCGGATTCACCCCTCCACTTT
TRBJ1-1	TRBD1	TRBV7-3	few	CASSRQGNTEAFF	TGTGCCAGCAGCAGACAGGGAAACACTGAAGCTTTCTTT
TRBJ2-6	.	TRBV27	.	CASSLSVLDSGVSGANVLTF	TGTGCCAGCAGTTTATCAGTATTAGATTCAGGGGTATCTGGGGCCAACGTCCTGACTTTC
TRBJ2-4	.	TRBV12-3/TRBV12-4	.	CASSLAYSPKYF	TGTGCCAGCAGTTTAGCGTACTCGCCTAAGTACTTC
TRBJ2-2	.	TRBV2	once	CASSGGGRRTGELFF	TGTGCCAGCAGTGGCGGAGGGAGGAGGACCGGGGAGCTGTTTTTT
TRBJ2-1	.	TRBV7-9	.	CASRRGIVNEQFF	TGTGCCAGCCGGCGGGGAATAGTCAATGAGCAGTTCTTC
TRBJ2-2	TRBD2	TRBV9	.	CASTSGGSRSTGELFF	TGTGCCAGCACTAGCGGGGGGTCGAGAAGCACCGGGGAGCTGTTTTTT
TRBJ2-2	.	TRBV29-1	.	CSVAASGTGELFF	TGCAGCGTTGCTGCATCAGGCACCGGGGAGCTGTTTTTT
TRBJ1-1	.	TRBV9	.	CASSVKVGGENTEAFF	TGTGCCAGCAGCGTCAAGGTGGGGGGAGAGAACACTGAAGCTTTCTTT
TRBJ1-4	TRBD1	TRBV19	.	CASSMGDRNFNEKLFF	TGTGCCAGTAGTATGGGGGACAGGAACTTTAATGAAAAACTGTTTTTT
TRBJ2-1	.	TRBV10-3	.	CAISESSNRDYNEQFF	TGTGCCATCAGTGAGTCGTCTAACAGGGACTACAATGAGCAGTTCTTC
TRBJ1-1	.	TRBV7-3	.	CASSLEQGYTEAFF	TGTGCCAGCAGCTTAGAACAGGGTTACACTGAAGCTTTCTTT
TRBJ2-1	TRBD1	TRBV29-1	many	CSVDLRGPDNEQFF	TGCAGCGTTGATTTGAGGGGGCCTGACAATGAGCAGTTCTTC
TRBJ1-2	.	TRBV25-1	.	CASSANNYGYTF	TGTGCCAGCAGTGCCAATAACTATGGCTACACCTTC
TRBJ1-6	.	TRBV27	.	CASSLVRAGSPLHF	TGTGCCAGCAGTTTAGTACGGGCGGGTTCACCCCTCCACTTT
TRBJ1-2	TRBD1	TRBV5-4	.	CASSQDRGGYGYTF	TGTGCCAGCAGCCAGGACAGGGGTGGCTATGGCTACACCTTC
TRBJ2-7	TRBD2	TRBV7-2	.	CASSSSGGAVEQYF	TGTGCCAGCAGCTCTAGCGGGGGGGCCGTCGAGCAGTACTTC
TRBJ2-2	.	TRBV6-2/TRBV6-3	.	CASSRDLVNTGELFF	TGTGCCAGCAGCCGCGACCTAGTGAACACCGGGGAGCTGTTTTTT
TRBJ2-1	.	TRBV12-5	.	CASGPGGPSYNEQFF	TGTGCTAGTGGTCCCGGGGGGCCTTCCTACAATGAGCAGTTCTTC
TRBJ2-1	.	TRBV30	.	CAWNGVNEQFF	TGTGCCTGGAACGGGGTCAATGAGCAGTTCTTC